This T cell receptor (beta chain) comes out of a study of T-cell memory formation after mild COVID-19. The overall study: Clusters of TCRs were largely donor specific. Study-wide results and caveats: Researchers report contracting CD4+ clones mostly in CM and EM, with CD8+ clones in EMRA. Researchers found some responding clones in pre-infection memory, a sign that cross-reactive memory joined.

5'RACE, which relied on constant-segment primers, yielded TCR alpha and TCR beta cDNA libraries carrying sample barcodes and UMIs. TCRdb processed the 5' RACE reads anew with MiXCR; each CDR3 protein has one entry. The sample contains around 200,000 distinct CDR3 sequences, 16% of which appear only once. In its sample, this clonotype was seen many times. Its antigen is undetermined. The CDR3 consists of 13 residues. The ends lost 3 bases at V and 7 bases at J; junction bases unmatched: 4. CDR1 and CDR2 from the germline V gene are SGHVS and FQNEAQ. This TCR came from an adult woman who had mild COVID-19 (a few samples of this study predate the infection). Cell type and time point are not known. The rearrangement links TRBV7-8 to TRBJ2-7, with 9 bases that match TRBD1. The sample was PBMCs or a T cell subset sorted from them (not recorded which). CDR3 residues: CASSLDRGGEQYF. The CDR3 DNA follows: TGTGCCAGCAGCTTGGACAGGGGAGGGGAGCAGTACTTC.